The T cell receptor beta chain under discussion was sequenced for a study of T cells in Graves' hyperthyroidism and ophthalmopathy (dated 2019 in TCRdb). Notes on the research overall: Peripheral blood samples were taken at initial diagnosis, before any treatment was given. Once sampling was done, hyperthyroidism patients were given methimazole at a starting dose of 30 mg daily, whereas ophthalmopathy patients were given high-dose intravenous methylprednisolone. In six Graves' hyperthyroidism patients, the study also compared T-cell repertoires from thyroid tissue with T-cell repertoires from blood. Prospective prediction of ophthalmopathy was tested in an independent validation cohort consisting of 18 to 20 hyperthyroidism patients and more than 15 patients who later progressed to ophthalmopathy. According to the paper, TCR Vbeta CDR3 sequencing was carried out on 135 peripheral blood samples, which came from about 45 ophthalmopathy, some 73 hyperthyroidism and about 17 progressor patients. To identify distinguishing TCR V-J signatures, a discovery cohort of around 100 patients was used, comprising 40 to 45 with Graves' ophthalmopathy and 57 with stable Graves' hyperthyroidism. For training and testing, the approximately 97 patients in the discovery cohort were randomly divided in a 7:3 ratio.

Graves' hyperthyroidism was defined as stable when no progression to ophthalmopathy occurred over 18 months of follow-up. Hyperthyroidism patients were newly diagnosed, with disease duration under 2 months, and aged 18 to 65 years. Exclusion was applied to patients with uncontrolled infections, other autoimmune diseases, pregnancy or lactation. Diagnoses were based on clinical symptoms, serum thyroxine and TRAb, thyroid ultrasound and orbital computed tomography. Ficoll-Paque density gradient centrifugation was used to isolate PBMCs from approximately 10 ml of fresh peripheral blood. Total RNA was extracted with Trizol reagent, and quality was checked on an Agilent 2100 Bioanalyzer. General conclusions and limits of the study: A model built on a 13 V-J signature distinguished ophthalmopathy from stable hyperthyroidism, reaching about 89% sensitivity and around 81% specificity in cross-validation and 80%/75% in testing. In validation, the model predicted progression to ophthalmopathy with roughly 66% sensitivity and 72.22% specificity, a median of about 6 months before onset. Most expanded thyroid clonotypes (frequency above 0.001) were also detected in blood, a finding suggesting that blood repertoires may reflect thyroid immune responses. Sample size was not statistically predetermined, and investigators were not blinded to group allocation.

TCR beta CDR3 regions were amplified from RNA transcripts. A first-round RT-PCR of the TCR CDR3 used the HTBI primer set with the Qiagen OneStep RT-PCR kit. Libraries were constructed in a second round of multiplex PCR, after which size selection and purification were carried out. Paired-end sequencing of the libraries was performed with 100 bp reads on an Illumina HiSeq2000. The paper's data handling went like this. SOAPnuke was used to process the raw data, throwing out any read that contained adapters or uncalled bases, had a mean Phred below 15, or lacked an exact constant-primer or identifier match. High-quality paired reads were merged with COPE v1.2.5, and unique nucleotide sequences were defined as clonotypes. MiTCR v1.1 was used to align clonotypes to the IMGT TRBV, TRBD and TRBJ reference segments. Only V-J combinations with frequency above 0.0001, covering about 99% of repertoires, were analysed. A TCS score was defined as the ratio of F50 (clonal expansion) to E x V (chaos), with BLOSUM62-based TCRdist applied between CDR3 peptides within each V-J. Welch's t-statistics and random forest reduced around 510 V-J features to under 15, which were used in a naive Bayes classifier (R e1071). Starting from the raw public reads, TCRdb applied fastp trimming at Q25, assembled clones with MiXCR and retained in-frame beta chains. Duplicate CDR3 protein sequences are folded into a single record with the most common DNA and genes. These V and J calls are TCRdb output, not the study's own analysis. The sample table lists some 300,000 distinct CDR3 sequences, around 13% of them with a count of one. 7.9% of the sample comes from the top ten.

This clonotype has at least ten counts. The antigen this receptor binds is unknown. Qualities for individual bases were not recorded, and no much larger clone is one base off. Per the germline V gene, SGHTA is the CDR1 and FQGNSA is the CDR2. V sheds 5 bases and J sheds 1 base, leaving 6 bases between their ends. The CDR3 numbers 13 residues from cysteine through phenylalanine. Only CDR3 DNA is held: 39 bases, read in frame from base 1. Here the chain combines TRBV7-2 and TRBJ1-5; confidence is insufficient to name the D gene. The TCR originated in a woman aged 40 to 49 with Graves' hyperthyroidism. Sequencing was performed on blood. The base sequence is TGTGCCAGCAGCCCGTGGAGCAATCAGCCCCAGCATTTT. This translates into CASSPWSNQPQHF.